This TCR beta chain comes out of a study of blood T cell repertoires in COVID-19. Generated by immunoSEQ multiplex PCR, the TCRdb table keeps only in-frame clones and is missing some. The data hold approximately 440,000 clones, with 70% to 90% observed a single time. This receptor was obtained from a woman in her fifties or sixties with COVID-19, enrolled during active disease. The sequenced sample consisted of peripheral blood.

The CDR3 sequence: CASSRTGGTEAFF. CDR3 DNA: TGTGCCAGCAGCCGAACAGGGGGCACTGAAGCTTTCTTT. The chain joins TRBV11-3 to TRBJ1-1; 8 positions agree with TRBD1. Germline V gene data show CDR1 as SGHNT and CDR2 as YENEEA. The CDR3 consists of 13 residues. V lost 5 bases and J lost 4; bases outside the gene matches: 3. Full variable domain (outside the CDR3, taken from reference TRBV11-3 and TRBJ1-1): EAGVVQSPRYKIIEKKQPVAFWCNPISGHNTLYWYLQNLGQGPELLIRYENEEAVDDSQLPKDRFSAERLKGVDSTLKIQPAELGDSAVYLCASSRTGGTEAFFGQGTRLTVV.